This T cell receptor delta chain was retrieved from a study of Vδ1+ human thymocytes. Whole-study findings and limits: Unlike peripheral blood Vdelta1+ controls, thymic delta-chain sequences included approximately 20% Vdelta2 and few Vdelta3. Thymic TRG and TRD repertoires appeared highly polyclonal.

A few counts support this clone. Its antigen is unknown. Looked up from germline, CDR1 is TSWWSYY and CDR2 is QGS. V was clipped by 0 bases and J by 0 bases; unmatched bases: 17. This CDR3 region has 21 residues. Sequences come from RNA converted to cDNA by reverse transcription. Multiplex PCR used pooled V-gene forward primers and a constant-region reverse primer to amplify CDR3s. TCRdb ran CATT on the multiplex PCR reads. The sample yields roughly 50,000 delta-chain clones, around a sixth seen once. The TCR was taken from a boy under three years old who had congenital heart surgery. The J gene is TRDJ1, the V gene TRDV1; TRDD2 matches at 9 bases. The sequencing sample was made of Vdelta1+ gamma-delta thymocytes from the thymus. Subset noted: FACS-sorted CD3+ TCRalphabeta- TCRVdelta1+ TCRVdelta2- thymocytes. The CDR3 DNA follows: TGTGCTCTTGGGGAACTCCCTCCTTCCTACTTGGGGGGTCCGTACACCGATAAACTCATCTTT. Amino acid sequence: CALGELPPSYLGGPYTDKLIF.